This record looks at one T cell receptor (beta chain) sequence and its context. Its antigen is currently unknown. This record belongs to a study of cytomegalovirus exposure and HLA in healthy donors. Produced via immunoSEQ multiplex PCR; TCRdb's table is partial and in-frame only. The data show about 160,000 clones, nearly 90% seen once. General study results and limits: The study recorded 150 to 200 TCR beta chains that were cytomegalovirus-associated. The classifier was said to identify cytomegalovirus status with high specificity and sensitivity.

The receptor's source is a young woman in good health and CMV-seropositive. The specimen was PBMCs.

CDR3: CASSVGDRANYGYTF. The CDR3 DNA reads as TGTGCCAGCAGCGTAGGGGACAGAGCTAACTATGGCTACACCTTC. The chain is built from TRBV9 and TRBJ1-2; 7 bases match TRBD1. J was trimmed by 0 bases and V by 0 bases; bases with no gene match: 2. The germline V gene encodes CDR1 SGDLS and CDR2 YYNGEE. This CDR3 comprises 15 residues.